Each of the 19 T cell receptor beta chains below was sequenced from the same sample in a study of blood T cell repertoires in COVID-19. Using immunoSEQ multiplex PCR, the repertoire was profiled, and TCRdb retains in-frame clones only, with some absent. This sample yields 150,000 to 200,000 clones, of which approximately 81% are seen a single time; 13% to 15% belongs to the top ten. The specimen was peripheral blood. The source of these receptors is a man aged 18 to 30 with active or convalescent COVID-19.

The gene calls are TRBV2 and TRBJ1-2, with D possibly TRBD1 on 6 matching bases. V was shortened by 9 bases and J by 7 bases, with 15 bases between the two germline ends. The CDR3 runs to 12 residues. Looked up from germline, CDR1 is SNHLY and CDR2 is FYNNEI. Written as DNA, the CDR3 is TGTGCCAGTACAGGGTTGGCGTTTGGCTACACCTTC. Its protein is CASTGLAFGYTF.

This clone turned up a few times. This rearrangement joins TRBV2 to TRBJ2-7; 9 nucleotides agree with TRBD2. The V segment lost 8 bases and the J segment 5 bases; nucleotides outside the gene matches: 19. The CDR3 spans 17 residues. Germline lookup yields CDR1 SNHLY and CDR2 FYNNEI. The CDR3 region is CASYPGGREPLSDEQYF. CDR3 DNA: TGTGCCAGCTACCCAGGCGGGAGGGAGCCTCTGTCCGACGAGCAGTACTTC.

The CDR3 coding sequence is TGTGCCAGCAGTATTATAGCGGGAGGGCCTGGGAATGAGCAGTTCTTC. Its translation is CASSIIAGGPGNEQFF. The chain links TRBV27 to TRBJ2-1, with 11 bases matching TRBD2. The CDR3 sequence is 16 residues long. Trimming cost V 5 bases and J 7 bases; bases outside gene matches: 10. The germline gives CDR1 MNHEY, CDR2 SMNVEV (reference sequence).

V and J are TRBV18 and TRBJ1-3; D is possibly TRBD1 (5 bases). Germline-derived CDR1 and CDR2 are KGHSH and LQKENI. The length of the CDR3 is 14 residues. V lost 1 base to trimming and J lost 4 bases, with 8 bases between them. The CDR3 DNA sequence: TGTGCCAGCTCACCACAGCCAGGGGGAAACACCATATATTTT. The encoded protein is CASSPQPGGNTIYF.

The chain joins TRBV7-9 to TRBJ1-2; D perhaps matches TRBD1 (5 bases). CDR3 length: 14 residues. Trimming stripped 3 bases from V and 6 bases from J, with 14 bases between. Germline V gene sequence: CDR1 SEHNR, CDR2 FQNEAQ (reference sequence). The CDR3 coding sequence is TGTGCCAGCAGCTTGTCGCGGGGCATTGATGGCTACACCTTC. Its protein is CASSLSRGIDGYTF.

V usage is TRBV24-1 and J usage is TRBJ2-3; 10 nucleotides agree with TRBD1. CDR3 size: 16 residues. Trimming at V came to 8 bases and at J to 3 bases, leaving 10 bases not matched to a gene. Germline lookup yields CDR1 KGHDR and CDR2 SFDVKD. The CDR3 spells CATKPPAGQGTDTQYF. The CDR3 nucleotides are TGTGCCACCAAACCTCCGGCGGGACAGGGGACAGATACGCAGTATTTT.

The chain carries TRBV11-3 and TRBJ2-5; 12 nucleotides align to TRBD2. Trimming cost V 5 bases and J 4 bases; bases outside gene matches: 5. CDR1 is SGHNT, CDR2 YENEEA, per germline. The CDR3 spans 15 residues. CDR3 coding DNA: TGTGCCAGCAGCAGACTAGCGGGAGTATCAGAGACCCAGTACTTC. Translated, it gives CASSRLAGVSETQYF.

V is TRBV7-9 and J is TRBJ2-5, with 8 bases identical to TRBD2. Trimming removed 4 bases from V and 3 bases from J; junction bases left unmatched: 7. Germline assignment: CDR1 SEHNR and CDR2 FQNEAQ (reference sequence). The length of the CDR3 is 15 residues. Here the CDR3 DNA reads TGTGCCAGCAGCTACGGGGGGGCCCTAAAAGAGACCCAGTACTTC. This sequence encodes CASSYGGALKETQYF.

V gene TRBV5-1 combines with J gene TRBJ1-5; D is possibly TRBD1 (5 bases). The CDR3 totals 15 residues. The germline gives CDR1 SGHRS, CDR2 YFSETQ. V lost 4 bases and J 3 bases, leaving 14 bases between the germline ends. The CDR3 reads CASSIYRKDNQPQHF. The CDR3 DNA is TGCGCCAGCAGCATATACAGGAAAGACAATCAGCCCCAGCATTTT.

The chain combines TRBV9 with TRBJ2-1; D is ambiguous. From germline, CDR1 is SGDLS and CDR2 YYNGEE. The CDR3 extends over 12 amino acids. The V end was cut by 4 bases, the J end by 5 bases, with 7 bases between. The CDR3 DNA reads TGTGCCAGCAGCCCCCGTCACAATGAGCAGTTCTTC. Translated, it gives CASSPRHNEQFF.

This clone was detected once. The V call is TRBV7-9, the J call TRBJ1-3; 7 nucleotides agree with TRBD1. The length of the CDR3 is 15 residues. CDR1 and CDR2 from the germline V gene are SEHNR and FQNEAQ (reference sequence). V shed 3 bases, J shed 5 bases, and the junction held 7 bases outside the gene matches. CDR3 sequence reads: CASSFTGESRNTIYF. The DNA of the CDR3 is TGTGCCAGCAGCTTCACAGGGGAGTCCAGAAACACCATATATTTT.

The chain is built from TRBV6-6 and TRBJ1-2, with 8 bases matching TRBD1. With V trimmed by 2 bases and J by 10 bases, 15 bases remained unmatched. Looked up from germline, CDR1 is MNHNY and CDR2 is SVGAGI (reference sequence). This CDR3 comprises 16 residues. The CDR3 sequence is CASSYPESTGGSAYTF. The CDR3 bases are TGTGCCAGCAGTTACCCAGAGTCAACAGGGGGTTCGGCCTACACCTTC.

This clone has more than one count but fewer than ten. This chain links TRBV19 with TRBJ1-1, with D possibly TRBD1 on 6 matching bases. Germline values: CDR1 LNHDA, CDR2 SQIVND (reference sequence). V was trimmed by 1 base and J by 7 bases, leaving 10 bases between them. The CDR3 has 13 amino acids. CDR3: CASSIVVQGEAFF. The CDR3 DNA is TGTGCCAGTAGTATAGTGGTACAGGGTGAAGCTTTCTTT.

This clone was seen only once. The chain links TRBV28 to TRBJ1-3; a possible D gene is TRBD1 (6 bases). Trimming pared 6 bases from V and 0 bases from J, leaving 9 bases between. The CDR3 loop spans 14 amino acids. In germline, CDR1 is MDHEN, CDR2 SYDVKM. The CDR3 coding sequence is TGTGCCAGCAGGGAGGACAGCTCTGGAAACACCATATATTTT. Residues: CASREDSSGNTIYF.

The chain uses TRBV20-1 and TRBJ1-1, with D possibly TRBD1 on 6 matching bases. The germline CDR1 and CDR2 sequences are DFQATT and SNEGSKA (reference sequence). Trimming pared 6 bases from V and 12 bases from J, leaving 17 bases between. The CDR3 loop spans 11 amino acids. The CDR3 loop reads CSARRQAQTFF. CDR3 sequence (DNA): TGCAGTGCCAGAAGACAGGCTCAAACTTTCTTT.

The DNA of the CDR3 is TGCGCCAGCAGCCTCAGGGGGGACTCACCCCTCCACTTT. Its protein is CASSLRGDSPLHF. This chain links TRBV5-1 with TRBJ1-6; 7 bases map to TRBD1. Germline V lookup: CDR1 SGHRS, CDR2 YFSETQ. The CDR3 is 13 amino acids. Unmatched junction bases numbered 5, after V lost 4 bases and J lost 10 bases. The entire variable domain, with the rest obtained from reference TRBV5-1 and TRBJ1-6, is as follows: KAGVTQTPRYLIKTRGQQVTLSCSPISGHRSVSWYQQTPGQGLQFLFEYFSETQRNKGNFPGRFSGRQFSNSRSEMNVSTLELGDSALYLCASSLRGDSPLHFGNGTRLTVT.

This clone was seen a single time. The chain combines TRBV19 with TRBJ2-1, with a possible D match to TRBD2 (6 bases). The CDR3 loop spans 14 amino acids. In germline, CDR1 is LNHDA, CDR2 SQIVND (reference sequence). Trimming removed 5 bases at V and 2 bases at J, with 10 bases between. CDR3 loop: CASSGGRTYNEQFF. CDR3 nucleotides: TGTGCCAGTAGTGGAGGGCGAACCTACAATGAGCAGTTCTTC. Full variable domain (outside the CDR3, taken from reference TRBV19 and TRBJ2-1): DGGITQSPKYLFRKEGQNVTLSCEQNLNHDAMYWYRQDPGQGLRLIYYSQIVNDFQKGDIAEGYSVSREKKESFPLTVTSAQKNPTAFYLCASSGGRTYNEQFFGPGTRLTVL.

The chain links TRBV5-1 to TRBJ1-3; no firm D call. In germline, CDR1 is SGHRS, CDR2 YFSETQ. V lost 6 bases and J lost 0, with 16 bases in between. The CDR3 extends over 16 amino acids. As DNA, the CDR3 is TGCGCCAGCATGGCCGGCCTCGACACCTCTGGAAACACCATATATTTT. Its translation is CASMAGLDTSGNTIYF.

This clone was detected only once. V is TRBV1 and J is TRBJ2-6; the tabulated D call, TRBD2, remains unverified against the DNA. TRBV1 is a documented pseudogene. CDR3 length: 16 residues. DNA of the CDR3: TGCACCAGCAGCAGAGGCTCGTCCTCTGGGGCCAACGTCCTGACTTTC. Encoded protein: CTSSRGSSSGANVLTF.